This TCR beta chain derives from a study of STAT5B mutations in CD4+ large granular lymphocyte leukemia. The overall study: The CDR3 'QG' motif was associated with a particular HLA allele among healthy donors.

Overall study results and limits: Patient CD4-sorted repertoires stayed more clonal than healthy ones after leukemic-clone removal. Compared with healthy controls (2/35), patient top clones favored TRBV06 (8/27). Less than 30% of private leukemic clonotypes occurred rarely in other patients' non-leukemic repertoires.

Repertoires were generated with immunoSEQ multiplex PCR, while TCRdb's copy carries only in-frame clones and drops some. The sample records roughly 26,000 clones, roughly 79% being singletons. A note on this clone: Its target is not known.

CDR3 length: 16 residues. Germline V lookup: CDR1 SEHNR, CDR2 FQNEAQ (reference sequence). V gave up 5 bases and J gave up 4 bases; unmatched junction bases: 11. The sequencing sample was made of CD4+ T cells from blood buffy coats. This sequence originates from a human donor in good health. The gene calls are TRBV7-9 and TRBJ2-5; 9 bases fit TRBD1. CDR3 sequence (DNA): TGTGCCAGCAGCCCCCGACAGGGGGGTTCCGTAGAGACCCAGTACTTC. This encodes CASSPRQGGSVETQYF.